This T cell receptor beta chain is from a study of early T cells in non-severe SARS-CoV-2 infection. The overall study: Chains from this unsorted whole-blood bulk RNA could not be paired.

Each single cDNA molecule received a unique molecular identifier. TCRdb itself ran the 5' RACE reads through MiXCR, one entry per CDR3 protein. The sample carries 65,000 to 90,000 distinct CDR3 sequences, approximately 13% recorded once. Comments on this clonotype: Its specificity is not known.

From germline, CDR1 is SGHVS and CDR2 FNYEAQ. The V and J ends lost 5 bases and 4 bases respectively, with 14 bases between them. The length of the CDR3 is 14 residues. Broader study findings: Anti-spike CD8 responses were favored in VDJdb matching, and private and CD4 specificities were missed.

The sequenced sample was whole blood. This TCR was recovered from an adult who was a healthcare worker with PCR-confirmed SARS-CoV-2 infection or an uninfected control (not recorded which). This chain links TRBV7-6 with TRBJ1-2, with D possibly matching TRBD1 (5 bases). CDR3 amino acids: CASSRDHLGYGYTF. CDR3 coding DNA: TGTGCCAGCAGCCGGGACCATTTGGGCTATGGCTACACCTTC.